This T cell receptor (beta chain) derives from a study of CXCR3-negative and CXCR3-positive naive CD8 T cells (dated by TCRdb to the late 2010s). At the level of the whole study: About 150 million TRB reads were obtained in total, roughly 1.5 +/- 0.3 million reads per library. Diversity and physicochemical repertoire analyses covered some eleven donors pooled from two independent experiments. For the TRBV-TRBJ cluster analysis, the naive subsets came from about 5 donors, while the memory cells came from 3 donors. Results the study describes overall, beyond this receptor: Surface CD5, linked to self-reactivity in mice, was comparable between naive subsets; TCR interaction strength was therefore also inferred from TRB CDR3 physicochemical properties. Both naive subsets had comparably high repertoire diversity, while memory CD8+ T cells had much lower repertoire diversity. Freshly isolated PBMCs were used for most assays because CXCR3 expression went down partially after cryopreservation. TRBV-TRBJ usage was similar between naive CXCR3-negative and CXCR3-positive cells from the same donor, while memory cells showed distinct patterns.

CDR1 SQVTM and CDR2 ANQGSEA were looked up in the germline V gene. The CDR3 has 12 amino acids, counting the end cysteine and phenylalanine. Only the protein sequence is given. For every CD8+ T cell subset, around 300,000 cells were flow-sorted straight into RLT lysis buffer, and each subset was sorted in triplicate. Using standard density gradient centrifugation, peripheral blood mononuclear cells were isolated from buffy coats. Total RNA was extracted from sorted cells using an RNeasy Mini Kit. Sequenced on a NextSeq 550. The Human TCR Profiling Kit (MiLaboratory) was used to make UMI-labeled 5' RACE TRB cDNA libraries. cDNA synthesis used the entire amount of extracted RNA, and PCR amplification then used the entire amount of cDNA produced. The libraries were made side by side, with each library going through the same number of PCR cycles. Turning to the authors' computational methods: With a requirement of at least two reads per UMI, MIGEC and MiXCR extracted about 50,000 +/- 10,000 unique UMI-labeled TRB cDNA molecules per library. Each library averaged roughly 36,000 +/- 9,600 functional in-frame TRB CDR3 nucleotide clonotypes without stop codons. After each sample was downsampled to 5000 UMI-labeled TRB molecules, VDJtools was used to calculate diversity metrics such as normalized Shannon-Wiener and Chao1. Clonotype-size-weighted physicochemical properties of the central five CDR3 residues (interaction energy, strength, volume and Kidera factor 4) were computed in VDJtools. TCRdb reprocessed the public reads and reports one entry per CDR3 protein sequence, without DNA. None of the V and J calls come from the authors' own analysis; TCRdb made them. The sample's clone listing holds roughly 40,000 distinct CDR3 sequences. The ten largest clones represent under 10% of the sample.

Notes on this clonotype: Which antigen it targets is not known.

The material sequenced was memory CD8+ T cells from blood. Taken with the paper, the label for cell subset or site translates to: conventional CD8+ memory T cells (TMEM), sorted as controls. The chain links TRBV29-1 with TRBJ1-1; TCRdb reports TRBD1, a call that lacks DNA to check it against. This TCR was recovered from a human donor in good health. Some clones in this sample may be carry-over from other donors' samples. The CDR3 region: CSPGQGITEAFF.